This T cell receptor (beta chain) was captured by sequencing in a study of response to subunit inactivated influenza vaccine. V shed 5 bases and J 2 bases; nucleotides not matched to a gene: 8. The length of the CDR3 is 15 residues. Germline lookup yields CDR1 SGHTA and CDR2 FQGNSA. In TCRdb, the RT-PCR reads were re-called with MiXCR into one record per CDR3 protein. Of 650,000 to 850,000 distinct CDR3 sequences listed, about 15% are singletons. This sequence joins TRBV7-2 and TRBJ2-7; 8 nucleotides match TRBD1. The sample in question was PBMCs from blood, obtained less than 15 days before vaccination. The sequence derives from a man aged 45-60 years who received an inactivated influenza vaccine. The CDR3 is CASSITPGGAYEQYF. Here the CDR3 DNA reads TGTGCCAGCAGCATAACCCCAGGGGGCGCCTACGAGCAGTACTTC.